This T cell receptor beta chain was recorded in a study of pediatric ulcerative colitis. Study results and limitations: Substantially fewer templates came from a couple of patients' blood samples. All ulcerative colitis patients, but no controls, carried two rectal clonotypes.

Details on this clone: The antigen is undetermined.

V dropped 7 bases and J dropped 5; count of bases not matched to a gene: 7. CDR1 and CDR2 (germline): SQVTM, ANQGSEA. The CDR3 loop spans 12 amino acids. The method was immunoSEQ multiplex PCR; TCRdb's version includes in-frame clones alone and lacks a portion of them. The sample lists around 65,000 clones; just over 75% were seen once. The rearrangement links TRBV29-1 to TRBJ1-1; 7 positions match TRBD1. This clonotype originated in a boy aged 10-17 years with moderate ulcerative colitis. Sequencing input: blood. As DNA, the CDR3 is TGCAGCGCACAGCAGGGGGGGACTGAAGCTTTCTTT. Translation: CSAQQGGTEAFF.